The rows below give T cell receptor beta chains drawn from one sample of a study of shared clonotypes between healthy human individuals. Method: immunoSEQ multiplex PCR; TCRdb's copy keeps in-frame clones and lacks some. The table has millions of clones, under 95% seen once. Sample: naive CD8+ T cells from PBMCs. These receptors all stem from a man younger than 35 in good health. Some clones in this sample may be carry-over from other donors' samples. Each CDR3 is given with its conserved first and last residue. A D gene is named only where the DNA matches it firmly. Rows give clone size only sometimes, using once, few, many, or a class for an expanded clone.

>-|TRBV14|-|TRBJ1-1
TGTGCCAGCAGCCAAGACTTGATAGACACTGAAGCTTTCTTT
CASSQDLIDTEAFF
>-|TRBV4-1|-|TRBJ1-1
TGCGCCAGCAGCCAAGATGGGCGGGAAGCTTTCTTT
CASSQDGREAFF
>-|TRBV9|-|TRBJ1-1
TGTGCCAGCAGCGTAGGGGGGCTCACTGAAGCTTTCTTT
CASSVGGLTEAFF
>-|TRBV6-6|-|TRBJ2-7
TGTGCCAGCAGCTCACAGTATAGTATCGTCTACGAGCAGTACTTC
CASSSQYSIVYEQYF
>-|TRBV28|-|TRBJ2-7
TGTGCCAGCGCAGCGCCTCTAACCTACGAGCAGTACTTC
CASAAPLTYEQYF
>-|TRBV25-1|TRBD1|TRBJ1-2
TGTGCCAGCAGTCCGAAGACAGGGAACTATGGCTACACCTTC
CASSPKTGNYGYTF
>-|TRBV5-1|TRBD2|TRBJ2-1
TGCGCCAGCAGCTTGGCCGGGGTACTAGCGGGAGGTTATATTAGCAATGAGCAGTTCTTC
CASSLAGVLAGGYISNEQFF
>-|TRBV5-6|-|TRBJ2-2
TGTGCCAGCAGCTTGGGGCTAGCTGGGACCGGGGAGCTGTTTTTT
CASSLGLAGTGELFF
>-|TRBV7-6|TRBD2|TRBJ2-5
TGTGCCAGCAGCTTAGCATGGACTAGCCATACCCAAGAGACCCAGTACTTC
CASSLAWTSHTQETQYF
>-|TRBV28|TRBD1|TRBJ1-1
TGTGCCAGCAGTTTAAGACAGGGTGGGGACACTGAAGCTTTCTTT
CASSLRQGGDTEAFF
>-|TRBV7-3|-|TRBJ2-5
TGTGCCAGCAGCTTAACCGGGGTGGAGACCCAGTACTTC
CASSLTGVETQYF
>-|TRBV21-1|-|TRBJ1-1
TGTGCCAGCAGCACTTGGACAGGCTGTTCCATGAACACTGAAGCTTTCTTT
CASSTWTGCSMNTEAFF
>-|TRBV13|TRBD1|TRBJ1-2
TGTGCCAGCAGCTTAGGTCTCAGGGGGAACTATGGCTACACCTTC
CASSLGLRGNYGYTF
>-|TRBV9|-|TRBJ1-2
TGTGCCAGCAGCGGAGCAGGGGTAAACTATGGCTACACCTTC
CASSGAGVNYGYTF
>-|TRBV6-5|-|TRBJ2-2
TGTGCCAGCAGCCAGGGTTGGGGTCCCACCGGGGAGCTGTTTTTT
CASSQGWGPTGELFF
>-|TRBV5-6|-|TRBJ2-7
TGTGCCAGCAGCTTGGGGGGGAATCTCGCCGAGCAGTACTTC
CASSLGGNLAEQYF
>-|TRBV28|-|TRBJ2-7
TGTGCCAGCAGTTTACGGGGGGCGCGGGAGCAGTACTTC
CASSLRGAREQYF
>-|TRBV2|TRBD1|TRBJ2-7
TGTGCCAACACTCCTAAGGCCGGGACAGGGGTTGCCTACGAGCAGTACTTC
CANTPKAGTGVAYEQYF
>-|TRBV6-4|-|TRBJ2-2
TGTGCCAGCAGTCAAGGGACCGGGGAGCTGTTTTTT
CASSQGTGELFF
>-|TRBV9|-|TRBJ2-7
TGTGCCAGCAGCGTAGGAGGGGACTACGAGCAGTACTTC
CASSVGGDYEQYF
>-|TRBV6-5|-|TRBJ1-1
TGTGCCAGCAGTTACAGCCCCCAAGGCACTGAAGCTTTCTTT
CASSYSPQGTEAFF
>once|TRBV27|-|TRBJ1-1
TGTGCCAGCAGTTTGAACAGGGAGGACATGAACACTGAAGCTTTCTTT
CASSLNREDMNTEAFF
>-|TRBV19|TRBD1|TRBJ2-7
TGTGCCAGTAGCCCGGGACAGGGGGCCTCCTACGAGCAGTACTTC
CASSPGQGASYEQYF
>-|TRBV25-1|-|TRBJ1-2
TGTGCCAGCTCCACCTACACCTTC
CASSTYTF
>-|TRBV7-7|TRBD2|TRBJ2-1
TGTGCCAGCAGCTTAGGGCTTAGCGGGAGGCATGAGCAGTTCTTC
CASSLGLSGRHEQFF
>-|TRBV4-2|TRBD1|TRBJ2-7
TGTGCCAGCAGCCAAGACACGGGACAGGGTACCTACGAGCAGTACTTC
CASSQDTGQGTYEQYF
>-|TRBV9|-|TRBJ2-7
TGTGCCAGCAGCCCCGGGACACCTTCCTACGAGCAGTACTTC
CASSPGTPSYEQYF
>-|TRBV7-9|TRBD2|TRBJ2-5
TGTGCCAGCAGCCATAGCGGGAGGGCCGAGACCCAGTACTTC
CASSHSGRAETQYF
>-|TRBV11-1|TRBD1|TRBJ2-7
TGTGCCAGCAGCCTCTGGACAGGGGACCACGAGCAGTACTTC
CASSLWTGDHEQYF
>-|TRBV7-6|TRBD1|TRBJ2-7
TGTGCCAGCAGCTCAGGGACAGACTACGAGCAGTACTTC
CASSSGTDYEQYF
>-|TRBV27|TRBD2|TRBJ2-1
TGTGCCAGCAAAGCGGGAGGGGCGTACAATGAGCAGTTCTTC
CASKAGGAYNEQFF
>-|TRBV6-1|-|TRBJ1-2
TGTGCCAGCAGTGATCGAGTAGGCGGAGGGACCTCTAACTATGGCTACACCTTC
CASSDRVGGGTSNYGYTF
>-|TRBV5-6|-|TRBJ2-5
TGTGCCAGCAGCTCGGCAGGTGGGGCGTTTGGGATCCAGTACTTC
CASSSAGGAFGIQYF
>-|TRBV28|TRBD1|TRBJ1-2
TGTGCCAGCAGTTCCCCCCGCGAGGGGGCCAAATCCCAGGGGCATGGCTACACCTTC
CASSSPREGAKSQGHGYTF
>once|TRBV27|TRBD1|TRBJ1-1
TGTGCCAGCAAGTTACAGGGGACGAACACTGAAGCTTTCTTT
CASKLQGTNTEAFF
>-|TRBV9|-|TRBJ2-1
TGTGCCAGCAGCGTAGGGGTAGGGGGGAATGAGCAGTTCTTC
CASSVGVGGNEQFF
>-|TRBV19|TRBD2|TRBJ2-7
TGTGCCAGAGGGTCCAGCGGGATCTCCTACGAGCAGTACTTC
CARGSSGISYEQYF
>-|TRBV11-2|TRBD2|TRBJ2-5
TGTGCCAGCAGCTCGCGACTAGCGGGAGTGGAAGAGACCCAGTACTTC
CASSSRLAGVEETQYF
>few|TRBV27|-|TRBJ2-7
TGTGCCAGCAGTTTTCAGGGACCCCACGAGCAGTACTTC
CASSFQGPHEQYF
>-|TRBV9|TRBD1|TRBJ2-7
TGTGCCAGCAGCGCGACAGGGGTCTCCTACGAGCAGTACTTC
CASSATGVSYEQYF
>-|TRBV9|-|TRBJ2-1
TGTGCCAGCAGCGATGGGGCTCGCAGTGAGCAGTTCTTC
CASSDGARSEQFF
>-|TRBV7-2|TRBD2|TRBJ2-1
TGTGCCAGCAGCCCTCTAGCGGGAGGGCTCGCTTCTGAGCAGTTCTTC
CASSPLAGGLASEQFF
>-|TRBV19|-|TRBJ1-1
TGTGCCAGTAGTAGGCCGGAACGGAACGAGGAAGCTTTCTTT
CASSRPERNEEAFF
>-|TRBV27|TRBD1|TRBJ2-1
TGTGCCAGCAGTTTGTTTGAGGGGACAGGGGTTTACAATGAGCAGTTCTTC
CASSLFEGTGVYNEQFF
>-|TRBV28|-|TRBJ1-5
TGTGCCAGCAGTTTACCGGGGAACAGGGGCAATCAGCCCCAGCATTTT
CASSLPGNRGNQPQHF
>few|TRBV6-6|TRBD1|TRBJ1-5
TGTGCCAGCAGCCCTGGGACAGGGAATAGCAATCAGCCCCAGCATTTT
CASSPGTGNSNQPQHF
>-|TRBV28|-|TRBJ2-1
TGTGCCAGCAGTTTATGGGACAGCTACAATGAGCAGTTCTTC
CASSLWDSYNEQFF
>once|TRBV27|-|TRBJ2-3
TGTGCCAGCAGTTTGTACGGGTGGAGCACAGATACGCAGTATTTT
CASSLYGWSTDTQYF
>-|TRBV5-1|TRBD1|TRBJ1-4
TGCGCCAGCGGGGAAGGGGGCACTAATGAAAAACTGTTTTTT
CASGEGGTNEKLFF
>-|TRBV25-1|-|TRBJ2-2
TGTGCCAGCATGGTGGCTGGGGAGCTGTTTTTT
CASMVAGELFF
>-|TRBV27|TRBD2|TRBJ2-1
TGTGCCAGCAGTTTGGTGCGGGAGGTCAATGAGCAGTTCTTC
CASSLVREVNEQFF
>once|TRBV27|-|TRBJ2-7
TGTGCCAGCAGTTTATCGCCTCGGTACGAGCAGTACTTC
CASSLSPRYEQYF
>-|TRBV19|TRBD1|TRBJ1-1
TGTGCCTCGGGACAGGGCCCCATGAACACTGAAGCTTTCTTT
CASGQGPMNTEAFF
>-|TRBV7-9|TRBD2|TRBJ2-1
TGTGCCAGCAACCCCGGGGCGGGGGAACCCAATGAGCAGTTCTTC
CASNPGAGEPNEQFF
>-|TRBV10-3|TRBD2|TRBJ2-1
TGTGCCATCAAGGGCGGGAGGTACAATGAGCAGTTCTTC
CAIKGGRYNEQFF
>-|TRBV7-9|-|TRBJ2-3
TGTGCCAGCAGCTGGCCCCCTGGGGATACGCAGTATTTT
CASSWPPGDTQYF
>-|TRBV27|-|TRBJ1-2
TGTGCCAGCAGTCTTGGTGGGCTCTATGGCTACACCTTC
CASSLGGLYGYTF
>-|TRBV5-1|TRBD1|TRBJ1-5
TGCGCCAGCAGCTTGGGGAGGAGGGCAGACAGGGGGTATAGCAATCAGCCCCAGCATTTT
CASSLGRRADRGYSNQPQHF
>-|TRBV7-9|-|TRBJ2-3
TGTGCCAGCAGCGGGGGGCTAGCGGGCACAGATACGCAGTATTTT
CASSGGLAGTDTQYF
>-|TRBV4-2|-|TRBJ2-3
TGTGCCAGCAGCCACCAGGTCACAGATACGCAGTATTTT
CASSHQVTDTQYF